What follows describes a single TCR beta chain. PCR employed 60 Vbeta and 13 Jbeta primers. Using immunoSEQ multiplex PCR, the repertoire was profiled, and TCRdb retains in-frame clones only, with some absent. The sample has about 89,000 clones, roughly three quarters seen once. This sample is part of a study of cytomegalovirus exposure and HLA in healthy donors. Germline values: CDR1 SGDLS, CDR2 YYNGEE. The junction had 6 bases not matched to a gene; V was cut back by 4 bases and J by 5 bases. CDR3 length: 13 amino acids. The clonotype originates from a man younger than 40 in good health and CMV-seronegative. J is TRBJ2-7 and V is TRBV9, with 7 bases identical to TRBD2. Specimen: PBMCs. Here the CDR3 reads CASSTRLADEQYF. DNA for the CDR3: TGTGCCAGCAGCACAAGACTAGCAGACGAGCAGTACTTC.